These T cell receptor beta chains were read from a single sample in a study of T cells after yellow fever vaccination. TCRdb itself ran the 5' RACE reads through MiXCR, one entry per CDR3 protein. This table holds a few hundred thousand distinct CDR3 sequences, 6.5% to 8.5% found once. The sequences come from PBMCs, collected more than 35 days after the first yellow fever vaccination. The receptors shown here come from a man aged 18 to 29 who received the YFV17D yellow fever vaccine. Both conserved end residues are trimmed from each CDR3. A D gene is named only where the DNA matches it firmly.

j_call: TRBJ2-5
v_call: TRBV6-2/TRBV6-3
d_call: -
cdr3_aa: ASSYGSFGGTETQY

j_call: TRBJ2-1
v_call: TRBV6-5
d_call: TRBD1
cdr3_aa: ASSYSTIDRGFRNEQF

j_call: TRBJ1-5
v_call: TRBV5-1
d_call: TRBD1
cdr3_aa: ASSREGASNQPQH

j_call: TRBJ1-1
v_call: TRBV19
d_call: TRBD1
cdr3_aa: ASRKTGSGFTEAF

j_call: TRBJ2-3
v_call: TRBV29-1
d_call: -
cdr3_aa: SVDLTGASTDTQY

j_call: TRBJ2-7
v_call: TRBV7-6
d_call: -
cdr3_aa: ASSQDAFPYEQY

j_call: TRBJ2-1
v_call: TRBV4-3
d_call: TRBD2
cdr3_aa: ASSQDLTSGVSSYNEQF

j_call: TRBJ2-7
v_call: TRBV6-5
d_call: -
cdr3_aa: ASSLWGLNYEQY

j_call: TRBJ1-6
v_call: TRBV10-3
d_call: -
cdr3_aa: AISESGERDSPLH

j_call: TRBJ2-2
v_call: TRBV14
d_call: -
cdr3_aa: ASSRNRNTGELF

j_call: TRBJ1-2
v_call: TRBV11-2
d_call: -
cdr3_aa: ASRGIQGTHGYT

j_call: TRBJ2-5
v_call: TRBV6-5
d_call: -
cdr3_aa: ASSSSGETQY